The 4 T cell receptor beta chains in this list originate from one sample, sequenced in a study of blood T cell repertoires in COVID-19. Profiling relied on immunoSEQ multiplex PCR, and the TCRdb table lists in-frame clones only, not all of them. Seen here are 200,000 to 300,000 clones, more than 70% observed once, and the top ten hold over 5.5%. The specimen sequenced was peripheral blood. All receptors come from a woman older than 75 with COVID-19, enrolled during active disease.

CDR3 in amino acids: CASSFGQSGNEKLFF. The DNA of the CDR3 is TGTGCCAGCAGTTTCGGACAGTCGGGGAATGAAAAACTGTTTTTT. This chain joins TRBV6-5 and TRBJ1-4; D is perhaps TRBD1 (6 bases). The CDR3 is 15 residues long. V lost 4 bases, J lost 5 bases, and 14 bases lay in between. Germline values: CDR1 MNHEY, CDR2 SVGAGI.

The V gene is TRBV7-9, the J gene TRBJ1-1, with 7 bases matching TRBD1. The CDR3 has 14 amino acids. With V trimmed by 4 bases and J by 5 bases, 7 bases remained unmatched. Germline V gene sequence: CDR1 SEHNR, CDR2 FQNEAQ (reference sequence). The CDR3 sequence: CASSSDRVRTEAFF. CDR3 sequence (DNA): TGTGCCAGCAGCTCCGACAGGGTAAGGACTGAAGCTTTCTTT.

V is TRBV24-1 and J is TRBJ1-2, with 9 bases lining up with TRBD1. The V gene's germline CDR1 is KGHDR and CDR2 SFDVKD. The CDR3 sequence is 15 residues long. V shed 3 bases and J 5 bases; nucleotides not matched to a gene: 6. In DNA, the CDR3 is TGTGCCACCAGTGATCCTCGCGGGACAGGGTATGGCTACACCTTC. It specifies CATSDPRGTGYGYTF.

V and J are TRBV12-1 and TRBJ2-7; TRBD1, the table's D call, lacks a check against the DNA. TRBV12-1 is a pseudogene locus. This CDR3 is built from 14 residues. The CDR3 spells CASLVRPGPYEQYV. The CDR3 DNA follows: TGTGCCAGCTTGGTCAGGCCCGGCCCCTACGAGCAGTACGTC.